This T cell receptor beta chain was sequenced during a study of CD8 T cells in ankylosing spondylitis. Study-level points and caveats: Researchers report that disease-linked clones proved CD8+ and relatively rare in peripheral blood.

In this sample, this clonotype turned up many times. Its antigen remains unknown. At one end, the junction sequence differs from germline, possibly due to a read error. TCRdb recomputed calls from the 5' RACE reads with MiXCR, one row per CDR3 protein. The data show fewer than 250,000 distinct CDR3 sequences, roughly 10% seen once. CDR1 is SGHRS and CDR2 is YFSETQ in the germline V gene. The CDR3 is made up of 15 amino acids. The source of this sequence is a male donor with ankylosing spondylitis or in good health (not recorded which). The genes are TRBV5-1 and TRBJ2-5; tentative D call: TRBD2 (6 bases). Sequencing was carried out using blood, either unsorted or a sorted T cell fraction (not recorded which). CDR3 residues: CASSLSGGTQETQYF. The DNA for the CDR3 is TGTGCCAGCAGTTTGTCCGGGGGAACCCAAGAGACCCAGTACTTC.